The T cell receptor (beta chain) described here comes from a study of shared clonotypes between healthy human individuals. Whole-study context: Plates per donor: three CD4 naive, three CD4 memory, two CD8 naive, one CD8 memory. General study findings and limits: Sequencing of the sorted subsets was shown by rarefaction to be incomplete despite large depth.

Assay used: immunoSEQ multiplex PCR; TCRdb lists only in-frame clones, some missing. Of 2 million to 3 million clones in the sample, over 85% were seen once. HIV-negative, healthy adults without recent acute infections or vaccinations were the donors. Looked up from germline, CDR1 is KGHSH and CDR2 is LQKENI. After removal of 4 bases from V and 2 bases from J, the junction contained 6 bases not matched to a gene. This CDR3 is built from 15 residues. About this clone itself: Its antigen is as yet unknown.

The rearrangement uses TRBV18 and TRBJ1-2, with 8 nucleotides matching TRBD1. Sequencing input: naive CD4+ T cells from PBMCs. The subset: CD45RA+ positively selected. This TCR derives from a young man in good health. Some clones in this sample may be carry-over from other donors' samples. CDR3 nucleotides: TGTGCCAGCTCACTCTTACAGGGGGAAAACTATGGCTACACCTTC. As protein: CASSLLQGENYGYTF.